A selection of T cell receptor beta chains follows, all from one sample in a study of vaccination and CD4 T cells after COVID-19. Their cognate antigens are unknown. Each CDR3 protein gets one entry after TCRdb re-called the PCR reads with MiXCR. The repertoire includes several thousand distinct CDR3 sequences, roughly 30% of them detected once, and roughly 21% sits in the top ten. This specimen was CD4+ T cells from blood, cultured in vitro, taken after SARS-CoV-2 vaccination. The source is a human donor who had recovered from COVID-19. CDR3s include the opening cysteine and the closing phenylalanine or tryptophan. D genes are given only for firm matches. Only part of the rows carry a size: once, few, many, or a class if the clone is expanded.

v_call	d_call	clone_size	j_call	cdr3_length	cdr3_nt	cdr3_aa
TRBV7-2	TRBD1	medium-sized	TRBJ2-7	14	TGTGCCAGCAGCTTTGGACAGGGGGCAGGCGAGCAGTACTTC	CASSFGQGAGEQYF
TRBV5-5	TRBD1	once	TRBJ2-7	14	TGTGCCAGCAGCTTCTACAGGGGCCAAGAGGAGCAGTACTTC	CASSFYRGQEEQYF
TRBV6-1	.	.	TRBJ1-1	13	TGTGCCAGCAGTGAAGATATAGGGAGGGACGCTTTCTTT	CASSEDIGRDAFF
TRBV7-2	TRBD2	medium-sized	TRBJ2-5	15	TGTGCCAGCAGCCAGCAGCGGGGGGACCAAGAGACCCAGTACTTC	CASSQQRGDQETQYF
TRBV27	.	.	TRBJ2-7	15	TGTGCCAGCAGTTGCCGGGCCAAAGGGGGCTACGAGCAGTACTTC	CASSCRAKGGYEQYF
TRBV24-1	.	few	TRBJ2-7	14	TGTGCCACCAGTGATTTAGCTAGCCGGGACGAGCAGTACTTC	CATSDLASRDEQYF
TRBV5-1	.	.	TRBJ2-1	14	TGCGCCAGCAGCTTGAGTACAGGGTCGAATGAGCAGTTCTTC	CASSLSTGSNEQFF
TRBV28	.	large	TRBJ1-2	10	TGTGCCAGCAGTTCTGTTGGCTACACCTTC	CASSSVGYTF
TRBV20-1	.	.	TRBJ2-7	15	TGCAGTGCTAGAGGGGGTCGTTGGGTAAACAACGAGCAGTACTTC	CSARGGRWVNNEQYF
TRBV20-1	TRBD1	medium-sized	TRBJ1-2	13	TGCAGTGCTATTTCTGGACAGGGGGATGGCTACACCTTC	CSAISGQGDGYTF
TRBV7-8	.	few	TRBJ2-1	17	TGTGCCAGCAGCCGAGTAGGCGGCACAGGGCGAAACAATGAGCAGTTCTTC	CASSRVGGTGRNNEQFF
TRBV11-3	TRBD2	few	TRBJ2-5	16	TGTGCCAGCAGCTTATCCACTAGCGGGGGCCAAGAGACCCAGTACTTC	CASSLSTSGGQETQYF
TRBV20-1	.	.	TRBJ1-3	14	TGCAGTGCTCCCGACAGAAAGTCTGGAAACACCATATATTTT	CSAPDRKSGNTIYF
TRBV20-1	.	.	TRBJ1-2	10	TGCAGTGCTAGAGATAATGGCTACACCTTC	CSARDNGYTF
TRBV29-1	TRBD1	few	TRBJ2-7	14	TGCAGCGTTGCGGGACAGCTTACCTCCTACGAGCAGTACTTC	CSVAGQLTSYEQYF